These 18 T cell receptor beta chains were all obtained from the same sample, sequenced in a study of T cell changes during pregnancy in multiple sclerosis (dated by TCRdb to the late 2010s). To prepare the library, the immunoSEQ multiplex PCR assay was applied. Not all clones reach the TCRdb copy of this immuneACCESS table, which keeps in-frame sequences only. Checked studies attribute under half of the gap to unresolved V genes and leave the rest unexplained. This sample gives approximately 70,000 clones in total; nearly 95% of them show up just once. Together, the top ten hold about 0.14% of the sample. The sequencing here drew on CD4+ T cells from peripheral blood mononuclear cells, taken after pregnancy. Receptor source: a female donor with multiple sclerosis, enrolled in a pregnancy study.

The chain is built from TRBV6-5 and TRBJ2-7, with 10 bases fitting TRBD2. The CDR3 spans 15 residues. The germline CDR1 and CDR2 sequences are MNHEY and SVGAGI. Losses at the gene ends were 4 bases for V and 5 bases for J; bases not matched to a gene: 8. CDR3 residues: CASSFSTSGINEQYF. Written as DNA, the CDR3 is TGTGCCAGCAGTTTTTCAACTAGCGGGATAAACGAGCAGTACTTC.

The V and J genes are TRBV19 and TRBJ1-1; TRBD1 matches at 8 bases. J was trimmed by 4 bases and V by 4 bases; bases with no gene match: 11. The germline V gene has CDR1 LNHDA and CDR2 SQIVND (reference sequence). This CDR3 has 16 residues. DNA for the CDR3: TGTGCCAGTAGTAAACCGTCGACAGGGGTCGGCACTGAAGCTTTCTTT. Encoded protein: CASSKPSTGVGTEAFF.

This rearrangement joins TRBV15 to TRBJ2-3; D possibly corresponds to TRBD1 (6 bases). Trimming pared 0 bases from V and 0 bases from J, leaving 7 bases between. The germline CDR1 and CDR2 sequences are LNHNV and YYDKDF (reference sequence). There are 15 residues in the CDR3. Here the CDR3 DNA reads TGTGCCACCAGCAGAGATAGGGGGAGCACAGATACGCAGTATTTT. The encoded protein is CATSRDRGSTDTQYF.

V and J are TRBV5-1 and TRBJ2-1; 15 bases match TRBD2. The CDR3 runs to 17 residues. With 3 bases clipped from V and 4 bases from J, the junction kept 5 bases outside the gene matches. The germline gives CDR1 SGHRS, CDR2 YFSETQ. The CDR3 region is CASSSGTSGRKYNEQFF. In nucleotides, the CDR3 is TGCGCCAGCAGCTCCGGGACTAGCGGGAGGAAATACAATGAGCAGTTCTTC.

DNA for the CDR3: TGTGCCAGCAGTGAAGCCGCCGCCGGGAACACTGAAGCTTTCTTT. Residues: CASSEAAAGNTEAFF. The chain is built from TRBV6-1 and TRBJ1-1; no definite D call. Germline V CDR1 and CDR2: MNHNS, SASEGT. Trimming left V 0 bases short and J 1 base short, with 9 bases between. The CDR3 length is 15 residues.

CDR3 region: CASSPRTGLGEDTQYF. In DNA, the CDR3 is TGTGCCAGCAGCCCGCGGACAGGGTTGGGGGAAGATACGCAGTATTTT. This rearrangement joins TRBV9 to TRBJ2-3; 8 nucleotides align to TRBD1. The CDR3 is 16 residues long. Germline CDR1 is SGDLS and CDR2 is YYNGEE. V shed 4 bases and J 5 bases; nucleotides not matched to a gene: 12.

The V gene is TRBV5-1, the J gene TRBJ2-3; 11 bases line up with TRBD2. Germline trimming cut 7 bases from V and 3 bases from J; bases unmatched to any gene: 13. This CDR3 has 17 amino acids. Germline V gene lookup returns CDR1 SGHRS and CDR2 YFSETQ. The CDR3 sequence is CASSPALAGAGTDTQYF. For the CDR3, the DNA is TGCGCCAGCTCACCGGCACTAGCGGGAGCAGGAACAGATACGCAGTATTTT.

V usage is TRBV15 and J usage is TRBJ2-1; D is perhaps TRBD1 (5 bases). V was trimmed by 0 bases and J by 1 base, leaving 13 bases between them. The CDR3 has 17 amino acids. The germline V gene has CDR1 LNHNV and CDR2 YYDKDF (reference sequence). The CDR3 loop is CATSRDPSGASYNEQFF. DNA for the CDR3: TGTGCCACCAGCAGAGATCCGAGTGGGGCATCCTACAATGAGCAGTTCTTC. The full variable domain, completed using reference TRBV15 and TRBJ2-1, is DAMVIQNPRYQVTQFGKPVTLSCSQTLNHNVMYWYQQKSSQAPKLLFHYYDKDFNNEADTPDNFQSRRPNTSFCFLDIRSPGLGDTAMYLCATSRDPSGASYNEQFFGPGTRLTVL.

The chain is built from TRBV7-9 and TRBJ2-2; TRBD2 aligns across 12 bases. After removal of 5 bases from V and 0 bases from J, the junction contained 4 bases not matched to a gene. This CDR3 comprises 17 residues. Germline V gene data show CDR1 as SEHNR and CDR2 as FQNEAQ (reference sequence). CDR3 bases: TGTGCCAGCAGCCCCGGACTAGCGGGACCGAACACCGGGGAGCTGTTTTTT. Its translation: CASSPGLAGPNTGELFF.

This sequence joins TRBV6-5 and TRBJ2-3, with D tentatively TRBD2 (6 bases). The germline CDR1 and CDR2 sequences are MNHEY and SVGAGI. The CDR3 is 15 amino acids. Trimming removed 6 bases at V and 1 base at J, with 14 bases between. CDR3 nucleotides: TGTGCCAGCAGGGAGGGGCCTCATCGCACAGATACGCAGTATTTT. Translation gives CASREGPHRTDTQYF.

A single count supports this clone. The rearrangement uses TRBV7-3 and TRBJ2-1, with TRBD2 identical over 12 bases. The CDR3 totals 16 residues. Germline CDR1 SGHTA, CDR2 FQGTGA. Unmatched junction bases numbered 7, after V lost 5 bases and J lost 5 bases. This CDR3 reads CASSPLAGGSHNEQFF. The CDR3 DNA reads TGTGCCAGCAGCCCCCTAGCGGGAGGGTCCCACAATGAGCAGTTCTTC.

The chain joins TRBV27 to TRBJ2-5; D remains unclear. V shed 3 bases and J shed 6 bases, with 14 bases lying between them. CDR3 length: 14 amino acids. Germline V lookup: CDR1 MNHEY, CDR2 SMNVEV (reference sequence). Written as DNA, the CDR3 is TGTGCCAGCAGTTTTAATCCCAGAACGCAGACCCAGTACTTC. Its translation is CASSFNPRTQTQYF.

The chain uses TRBV18 and TRBJ1-5; TRBD1 matches 12 bases. Germline CDR1 is KGHSH and CDR2 is LQKENI. The junction had 3 bases not matched to a gene; V was cut back by 4 bases and J by 5 bases. CDR3 length: 15 residues. CDR3 amino acids: CASSRDRGPDQPQHF. CDR3 DNA: TGTGCCAGCTCACGGGACAGGGGGCCGGATCAGCCCCAGCATTTT.

This clone appeared a single time. V is TRBV28 and J is TRBJ1-2; D is unclear. V was trimmed by 5 bases and J by 4 bases, leaving 14 bases between them. The CDR3 totals 14 residues. Germline lookup yields CDR1 MDHEN and CDR2 SYDVKM. The DNA for the CDR3 is TGTGCCAGCAGTATGACACAGTTTCCCTATGGCTACACCTTC. Translating it yields CASSMTQFPYGYTF.

The chain has TRBV7-8 and TRBJ1-5; the D gene is possibly TRBD1 (6 bases). V shed 5 bases and J shed 6 bases, with 17 bases lying between them. There are 15 residues in the CDR3. Germline V gene data show CDR1 as SGHVS and CDR2 as FQNEAQ. The CDR3: CASSVSGGGGQPQHF. The CDR3 DNA sequence: TGTGCCAGCAGCGTATCCGGGGGAGGGGGTCAGCCCCAGCATTTT.

This clone was counted between two and nine times. The chain couples TRBV10-2 to TRBJ2-2, with D tentatively TRBD1 (5 bases). The CDR3 runs to 17 residues. Trimming removed 4 bases at V and 1 base at J, with 16 bases between. Germline V gene data show CDR1 as WSHSY and CDR2 as SAAADI. CDR3 DNA sequence: TGCGCCAGCAGTGCGACCTCAGGGCCATTGAACACCGGGGAGCTGTTTTTT. This sequence encodes CASSATSGPLNTGELFF.

V and J are TRBV27 and TRBJ1-5; tentatively, D is TRBD1 (5 bases). CDR1 is MNHEY and CDR2 is SMNVEV in the germline V gene (reference sequence). V was shortened by 3 bases and J by 4 bases, with 10 bases between the two germline ends. The CDR3 extends over 14 amino acids. CDR3: CASSLTARNQPQHF. The CDR3 nucleotides are TGTGCCAGCAGTTTGACAGCGCGGAATCAGCCCCAGCATTTT.

The V call is TRBV15, the J call TRBJ2-7, with 10 nucleotides matching TRBD2. This CDR3 region has 14 residues. The V segment lost 5 bases and the J segment 7 bases; nucleotides outside the gene matches: 8. CDR1 and CDR2 (germline): LNHNV, YYDKDF (reference sequence). In nucleotides, the CDR3 is TGTGCCACCAGCGAGGGCCTACTAGCGGGGGAGCAGTACTTC. It encodes CATSEGLLAGEQYF.